The clone carrying this T cell receptor (beta chain) was recorded at least ten times. Construction of the TCR beta libraries employed iRepertoire HTBI primers in conjunction with Arm-PCR of CDR3 regions. Each CDR3 protein is one row after TCRdb ran MiXCR on the multiplex PCR reads. The data show about 450,000 distinct CDR3 sequences, roughly a quarter seen once. The sample is drawn from a study of regulatory T cells in long-lasting Graves disease. Regarding time point: persistent/refractory GD, antithyroid drugs over 5 years with positive TRAb. The TCR library was made from RNA extracted from PBMCs. CDR3 length: 13 residues. The V gene's germline CDR1 is SGHRS and CDR2 YFSETQ. Trimming took off 5 bases at V and 5 bases at J, with 14 bases between the two ends.

The sequencing here drew on peripheral blood mononuclear cells (PBMCs), taken when the disease was refractory, from a patient treated with antithyroid drugs. V usage is TRBV5-1 and J usage is TRBJ2-7; tentatively, D is TRBD1 or TRBD2 (6 bases each). The source is a female donor with Graves disease. CDR3 sequence: CASRSGATHEQYF. CDR3 DNA: TGCGCCAGCAGGTCGGGGGCGACACACGAGCAGTACTTC.